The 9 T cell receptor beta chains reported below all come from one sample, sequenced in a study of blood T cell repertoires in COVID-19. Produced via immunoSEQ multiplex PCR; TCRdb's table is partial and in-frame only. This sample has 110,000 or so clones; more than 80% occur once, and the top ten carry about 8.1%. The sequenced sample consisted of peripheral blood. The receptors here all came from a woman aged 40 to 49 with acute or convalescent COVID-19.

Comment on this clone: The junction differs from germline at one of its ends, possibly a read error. CDR3: CAWSVPPTDFHF. CDR3 bases: TGTGCCTGGAGTGTACCTCCCACGGACTTCCACTTC. The chain uses TRBV30 and TRBJ2-4; D is perhaps TRBD2 (5 bases). The germline V gene has CDR1 GTSNPN and CDR2 SVGIG (reference sequence). CDR3 length equals 12 residues.

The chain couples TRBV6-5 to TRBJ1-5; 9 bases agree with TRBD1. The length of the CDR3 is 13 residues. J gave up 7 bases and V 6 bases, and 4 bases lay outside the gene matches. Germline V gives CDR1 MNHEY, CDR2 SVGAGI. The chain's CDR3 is CASSGTGKQPQHF. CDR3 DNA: TGTGCCAGCAGCGGGACAGGGAAGCAGCCCCAGCATTTT.

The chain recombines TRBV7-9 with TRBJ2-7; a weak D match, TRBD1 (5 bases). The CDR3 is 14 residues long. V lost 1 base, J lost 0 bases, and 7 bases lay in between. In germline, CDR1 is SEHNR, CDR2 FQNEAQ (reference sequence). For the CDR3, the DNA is TGTGCCAGCAGCTTAGGGACAAACTCCTACGAGCAGTACTTC. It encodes CASSLGTNSYEQYF. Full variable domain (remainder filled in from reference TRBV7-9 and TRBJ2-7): DTGVSQNPRHKITKRGQNVTFRCDPISEHNRLYWYRQTLGQGPEFLTYFQNEAQLEKSRLLSDRFSAERPKGSFSTLEIQRTEQGDSAMYLCASSLGTNSYEQYFGPGTRLTVT.

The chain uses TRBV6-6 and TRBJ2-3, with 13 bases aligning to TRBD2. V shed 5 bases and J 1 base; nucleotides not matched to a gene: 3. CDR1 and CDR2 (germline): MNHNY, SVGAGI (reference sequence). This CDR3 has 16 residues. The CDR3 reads CASSRLAGGGTDTQYF. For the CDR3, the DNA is TGTGCCAGCAGTCGACTAGCGGGAGGTGGCACAGATACGCAGTATTTT.

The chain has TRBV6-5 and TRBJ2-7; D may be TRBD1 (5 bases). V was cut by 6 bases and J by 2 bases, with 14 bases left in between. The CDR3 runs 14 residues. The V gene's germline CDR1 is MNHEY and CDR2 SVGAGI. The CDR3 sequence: CASSRWAGPYEQYF. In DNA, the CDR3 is TGTGCCAGCAGCCGCTGGGCAGGGCCCTACGAGCAGTACTTC.

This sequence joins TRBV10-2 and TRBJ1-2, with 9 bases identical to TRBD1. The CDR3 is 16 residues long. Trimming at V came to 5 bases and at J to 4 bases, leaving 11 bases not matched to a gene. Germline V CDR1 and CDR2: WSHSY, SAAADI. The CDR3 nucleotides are TGCGCCAGCAGTCCAGACAGGGGGAGGGCGAGCTATGGCTACACCTTC. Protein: CASSPDRGRASYGYTF.

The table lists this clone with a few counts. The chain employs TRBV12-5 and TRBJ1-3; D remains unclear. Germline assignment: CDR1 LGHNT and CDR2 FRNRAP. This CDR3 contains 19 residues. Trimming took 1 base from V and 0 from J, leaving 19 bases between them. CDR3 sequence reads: CASGLGHGIGVSSGNTIYF. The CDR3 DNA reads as TGTGCTAGTGGTTTGGGCCACGGGATCGGCGTGTCCTCTGGAAACACCATATATTTT.

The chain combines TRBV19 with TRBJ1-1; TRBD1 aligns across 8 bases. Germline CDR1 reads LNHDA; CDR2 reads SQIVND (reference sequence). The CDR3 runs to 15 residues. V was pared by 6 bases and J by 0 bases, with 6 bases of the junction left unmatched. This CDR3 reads CASRDHRGLNTEAFF. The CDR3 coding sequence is TGTGCCAGTAGGGATCACAGGGGGTTGAACACTGAAGCTTTCTTT.

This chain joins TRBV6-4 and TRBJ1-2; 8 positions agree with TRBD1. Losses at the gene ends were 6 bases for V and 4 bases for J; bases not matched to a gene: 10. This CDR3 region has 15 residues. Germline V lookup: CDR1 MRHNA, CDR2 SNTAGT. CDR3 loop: CASSYDGQGLYGYTF. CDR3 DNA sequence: TGTGCCAGCAGCTATGACGGACAGGGCCTCTATGGCTACACCTTC.